The 10 T cell receptor beta chains given below trace back to one sample, sequenced in a study of cytomegalovirus exposure and HLA in healthy donors. PCR involved 60 Vbeta and 13 Jbeta primers. Sequencing used immunoSEQ multiplex PCR; TCRdb keeps in-frame clones, though not all of them. The profile shows over 100,000 clones, approximately 8.9% of them singletons. What was sequenced was PBMCs. The receptors come from a woman aged 40 to 50 in good health and CMV-seropositive.

The CDR3 nucleotides are TGTGCCAGCAGCCCCAACAGGGGATCGGAACCCCTCCACTTT. This gives the protein CASSPNRGSEPLHF. This chain connects TRBV11-1 to TRBJ1-6; TRBD1 agrees at 7 bases. V was clipped by 5 bases and J by 12 bases; unmatched bases: 10. The CDR3 is 14 residues long. Germline loops: CDR1 SGHAT, CDR2 FQDESV (reference sequence).

For the CDR3, the DNA is TGTGCCAGCAGCCATGCTCGGGGGAAAGAGACCCAGTACTTC. Translated: CASSHARGKETQYF. The chain links TRBV7-2 to TRBJ2-5, with TRBD2 as a possible D gene (6 bases). The CDR3 totals 14 residues. CDR1 and CDR2 (germline): SGHTA, FQGNSA. V was shortened by 5 bases and J by 3 bases, with 13 bases between the two germline ends.

This clone has more than one count but fewer than ten. The CDR3 region is CATRREGSFPMTQFF. In DNA form, the CDR3 reads TGTGCCACCAGAAGGGAGGGCAGCTTCCCAATGACGCAGTTCTTC. V is TRBV15 and J is TRBJ2-1; the match to TRBD2 covers 7 bases. The CDR3 loop spans 15 amino acids. The V and J ends lost 6 bases and 12 bases, in that order; junction bases with no gene match: 17. Germline lookup yields CDR1 LNHNV and CDR2 YYDKDF (reference sequence).

V usage is TRBV2 and J usage is TRBJ1-2; TRBD1 is a possible D gene (6 bases). The CDR3 totals 12 residues. Trimming cost V 7 bases and J 4 bases, with 10 bases left between them. Germline loops: CDR1 SNHLY, CDR2 FYNNEI. CDR3 amino acids: CASKGQSYGYTF. CDR3 DNA sequence: TGTGCCAGCAAAGGACAGTCCTATGGCTACACCTTC.

The rearrangement links TRBV2 to TRBJ1-2; D perhaps matches TRBD1 (5 bases). The germline V gene encodes CDR1 SNHLY and CDR2 FYNNEI. V was clipped by 8 bases and J by 4 bases, with 8 bases between them. CDR3 size: 11 residues. This CDR3 reads CASQGTYGYTF. In DNA form, the CDR3 reads TGTGCCAGCCAGGGTACCTATGGCTACACCTTC. Together with reference TRBV2 and TRBJ1-2, the CDR3 gives the full variable domain: EPEVTQTPSHQVTQMGQEVILRCVPISNHLYFYWYRQILGQKVEFLVSFYNNEISEKSEIFDDQFSVERPDGSNFTLKIRSTKLEDSAMYFCASQGTYGYTFGSGTRLTVV.

Only a few counts were recorded for this clone. The rearrangement uses TRBV6-6 and TRBJ2-7; 8 bases match TRBD1. J lost 3 bases, V lost 6 bases, and 13 bases had no gene match. This CDR3 region has 16 residues. Germline V gene lookup returns CDR1 MNHNY and CDR2 SVGAGI (reference sequence). CDR3 nucleotides: TGTGCCAGCAGGCGACACCCGGGAACAGGGGGCTACGAGCAGTACTTC. This gives the protein CASRRHPGTGGYEQYF.

This clone has just a few counts. The rearrangement links TRBV7-2 to TRBJ2-3, with 9 bases identical to TRBD2. The CDR3 sequence is 15 residues long. Trimming removed 5 bases from V and 1 base from J; junction bases left unmatched: 4. The germline V gene has CDR1 SGHTA and CDR2 FQGNSA. In DNA, the CDR3 is TGTGCCAGCAGCCCCGGGACTAGCCGCACAGATACGCAGTATTTT. Translation: CASSPGTSRTDTQYF.

The chain recombines TRBV5-1 with TRBJ1-1; 7 bases agree with TRBD1. The CDR3 extends over 13 amino acids. V gave up 1 base and J gave up 3 bases; unmatched junction bases: 0. The V gene's germline CDR1 is SGHRS and CDR2 YFSETQ. CDR3 sequence (DNA): TGCGCCAGCAGCTTGCAGGGGGACACTGAAGCTTTCTTT. Translation: CASSLQGDTEAFF.

The sample holds a few counts of this clone. The gene calls are TRBV7-9 and TRBJ2-1, with 8 positions matching TRBD1. The CDR3 runs 16 residues. Losses at the gene ends were 6 bases for V and 4 bases for J; bases not matched to a gene: 11. Germline assignment: CDR1 SEHNR and CDR2 FQNEAQ (reference sequence). This CDR3 reads CASRGDYRDRYNEQFF. In DNA form, the CDR3 reads TGTGCCAGCAGAGGGGATTACCGGGACAGGTACAATGAGCAGTTCTTC.

This clone was detected a few times. The rearrangement joins TRBV13 to TRBJ1-3; 8 positions agree with TRBD1. This CDR3 is 15 amino acids long. The ends lost 6 bases at V and 3 bases at J; junction bases unmatched: 7. CDR1 is PRHDT and CDR2 is FYEKMQ in the germline V gene (reference sequence). In DNA, the CDR3 is TGTGCCAGCAGTAGAGGACAGGGAGATGGAAACACCATATATTTT. It specifies CASSRGQGDGNTIYF.